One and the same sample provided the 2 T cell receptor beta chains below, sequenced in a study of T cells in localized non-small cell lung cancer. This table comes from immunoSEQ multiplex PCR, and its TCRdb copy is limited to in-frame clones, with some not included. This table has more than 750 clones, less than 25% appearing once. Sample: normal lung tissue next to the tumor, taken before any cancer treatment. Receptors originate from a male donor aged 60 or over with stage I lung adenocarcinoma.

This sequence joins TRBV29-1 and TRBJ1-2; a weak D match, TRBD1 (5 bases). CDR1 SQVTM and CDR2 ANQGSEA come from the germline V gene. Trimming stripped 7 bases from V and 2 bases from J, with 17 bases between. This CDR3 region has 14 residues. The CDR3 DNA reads TGCAGCGACTCCACAGGAGAAGGGAACTATGGCTACACCTTC. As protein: CSDSTGEGNYGYTF.

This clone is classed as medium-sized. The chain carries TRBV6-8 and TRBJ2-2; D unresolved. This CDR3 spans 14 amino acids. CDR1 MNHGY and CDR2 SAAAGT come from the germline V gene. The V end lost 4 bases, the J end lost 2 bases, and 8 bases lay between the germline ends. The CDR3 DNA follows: TGTGCCAGCAGTTCCGGCAGTAACACCGGGGAGCTGTTTTTT. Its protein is CASSSGSNTGELFF.